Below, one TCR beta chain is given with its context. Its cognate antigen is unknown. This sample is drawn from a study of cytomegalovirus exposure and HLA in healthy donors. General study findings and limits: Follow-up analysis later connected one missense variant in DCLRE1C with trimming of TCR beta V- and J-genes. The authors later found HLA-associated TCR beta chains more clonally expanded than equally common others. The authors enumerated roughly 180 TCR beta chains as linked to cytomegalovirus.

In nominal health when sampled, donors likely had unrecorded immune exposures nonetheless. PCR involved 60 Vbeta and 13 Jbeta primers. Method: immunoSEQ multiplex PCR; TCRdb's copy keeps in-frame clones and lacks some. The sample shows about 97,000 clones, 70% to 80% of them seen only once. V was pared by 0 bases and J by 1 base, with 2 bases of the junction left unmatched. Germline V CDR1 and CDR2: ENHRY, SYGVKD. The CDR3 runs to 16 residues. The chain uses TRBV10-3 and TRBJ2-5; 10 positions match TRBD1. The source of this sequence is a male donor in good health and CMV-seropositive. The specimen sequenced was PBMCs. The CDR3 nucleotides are TGTGCCATCAGTGAGTCGGGGACAGGGGTCCAAGAGACCCAGTACTTC. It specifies CAISESGTGVQETQYF.